This T cell receptor (beta chain) appears in the sequencing data of a study of T cells in Graves' hyperthyroidism and ophthalmopathy. Study-level points and caveats: Researchers found most expanded thyroid clonotypes above 0.001 in blood as well.

Patients aged 18 to 65 had newly diagnosed hyperthyroidism of under 2 months' duration. Germline loops: CDR1 MDHEN, CDR2 SYDVKM. V gave up 0 bases and J gave up 4 bases, with 13 bases separating them. This CDR3 is 16 amino acids long. There were TCR beta CDR3 regions amplified from RNA transcripts. First-round RT-PCR with HTBI primers amplified the TCR CDR3 region. MiXCR, applied by TCRdb to the multiplex PCR reads, yields one record per CDR3 protein. The sample has 300,000 to 350,000 distinct CDR3 sequences, around a sixth seen once. This clonotype was detected ten times or more. Its antigen is currently unknown.

The sample was blood. This TCR derives from a man between 25 and 39 years old with Graves' hyperthyroidism. The chain joins TRBV28 to TRBJ2-1, with a tentative D call TRBD2 (6 bases). The CDR3 protein is CASSLWEGMGYNEQFF. CDR3 sequence (DNA): TGTGCCAGCAGTTTATGGGAGGGGATGGGATACAATGAGCAGTTCTTC.